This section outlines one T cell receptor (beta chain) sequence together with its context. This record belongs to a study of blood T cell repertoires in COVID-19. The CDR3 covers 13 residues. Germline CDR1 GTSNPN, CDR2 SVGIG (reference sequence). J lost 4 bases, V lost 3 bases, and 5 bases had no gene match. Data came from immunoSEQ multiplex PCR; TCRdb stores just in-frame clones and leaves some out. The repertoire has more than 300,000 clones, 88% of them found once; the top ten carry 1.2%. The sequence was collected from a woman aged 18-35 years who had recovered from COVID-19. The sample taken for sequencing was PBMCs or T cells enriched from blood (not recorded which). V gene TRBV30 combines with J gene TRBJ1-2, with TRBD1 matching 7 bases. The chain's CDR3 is CAWRRQGLYGYTF. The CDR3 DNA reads TGTGCCTGGAGGAGACAGGGACTCTATGGCTACACCTTC.